The 13 T cell receptor beta chains presented below share a single source sample, sequenced in a study of radiotherapy plus CTLA-4 blockade in lung cancer listed by TCRdb under 2018. Library preparation employed the immunoSEQ multiplex PCR assay. The table was pulled from immuneACCESS by TCRdb, which kept in-frame rearrangements only. Such tables lose some clones; where checked, under half of the loss comes from unresolved V genes, and the rest has no known cause. The sample table holds tens of thousands of clones, of which roughly 83% were seen once. The ten largest clonotypes hold 15% to 20% of the sample. The material was peripheral blood, obtained from a patient treated with radiotherapy plus ipilimumab. These receptors were collected from a human donor with non-small cell lung cancer that progressed on radiotherapy plus ipilimumab.

This rearrangement joins TRBV2 to TRBJ1-2; D remains unclear. Germline loops: CDR1 SNHLY, CDR2 FYNNEI. The CDR3 is 15 residues long. The germline V and J ends were trimmed by 7 bases and 7 bases, with 22 bases remaining between them. The CDR3 region has the DNA TGTGCCAGCACGGATGGGCCCGGCCGACAACCTGGCTACACCTTC. Its protein is CASTDGPGRQPGYTF.

This clone was found a few times. This rearrangement joins TRBV13 to TRBJ2-5; maybe TRBD1 (5 bases). V was cut by 4 bases and J by 5 bases, with 14 bases left in between. The germline CDR1 and CDR2 sequences are PRHDT and FYEKMQ (reference sequence). This CDR3 is built from 14 residues. Here the CDR3 DNA reads TGTGCCAGCAGCTCAATGGGGCCTCCGGAGACCCAGTACTTC. Protein sequence: CASSSMGPPETQYF.

The gene calls are TRBV5-1 and TRBJ1-1; D gene ambiguous. Germline V lookup: CDR1 SGHRS, CDR2 YFSETQ. V dropped 4 bases and J dropped 0 bases, with 7 bases sitting between them. This CDR3 has 13 residues. The CDR3 spells CASSREVNTEAFF. The DNA for the CDR3 is TGCGCCAGCAGCCGGGAAGTGAACACTGAAGCTTTCTTT.

This chain joins TRBV7-9 and TRBJ2-5; D is ambiguous. V was cut by 8 bases and J by 5 bases, with 9 bases left in between. Germline lookup yields CDR1 SEHNR and CDR2 FQNEAQ (reference sequence). The CDR3 is 11 residues long. The CDR3 is CASAVGETQYF. The CDR3 bases are TGTGCCAGCGCGGTCGGGGAGACCCAGTACTTC.

This sequence joins TRBV30 and TRBJ2-3; D is uncertain. Germline lookup yields CDR1 GTSNPN and CDR2 SVGIG (reference sequence). Trimming removed 4 bases at V and 2 bases at J, with 10 bases between. The CDR3 runs 13 residues. This chain's CDR3 is CAWTKGFTDTQYF. The CDR3, as DNA: TGTGCCTGGACAAAAGGATTCACAGATACGCAGTATTTT.

The genes are TRBV5-1 and TRBJ2-7; D call uncertain. Germline V gene sequence: CDR1 SGHRS, CDR2 YFSETQ. This CDR3 is built from 13 residues. V lost 1 base to trimming and J lost 6 bases, with 11 bases between them. CDR3 DNA sequence: TGCGCCAGCAGCTTGTTTACGGGTGTCGAGCAGTACTTC. Residues: CASSLFTGVEQYF.

The chain combines TRBV5-1 with TRBJ2-1; 14 bases agree with TRBD2. The CDR3 loop spans 15 amino acids. Germline V gene data show CDR1 as SGHRS and CDR2 as YFSETQ. Losses at the gene ends were 4 bases for V and 5 bases for J; bases not matched to a gene: 2. CDR3 in DNA: TGCGCCAGCAGCGTGGGACTAGCGGGAGACAATGAGCAGTTCTTC. It is translated as CASSVGLAGDNEQFF.

The chain recombines TRBV25-1 with TRBJ1-1; tentatively, D is TRBD1 (5 bases). The CDR3 contains 13 residues. In germline, CDR1 is MGHDK, CDR2 SYGVNS. The V end lost 6 bases, the J end lost 6 bases, and 14 bases lay between the germline ends. This CDR3 reads CASRPRGGAEAFF. CDR3 sequence (DNA): TGTGCCAGCAGACCGCGGGGCGGCGCTGAAGCTTTCTTT.

The genes are TRBV5-1 and TRBJ2-2, with D tentatively TRBD1 (6 bases). Germline loops: CDR1 SGHRS, CDR2 YFSETQ. This CDR3 comprises 16 residues. With 1 base removed from V and 7 bases from J, the gap between germline ends came to 17 bases. The CDR3 nucleotides are TGCGCCAGCAGCTTGTTCGGGCAGGGGAACGGCGGGGAGCTGTTTTTT. It is translated as CASSLFGQGNGGELFF.

The gene calls are TRBV28 and TRBJ2-6, with D perhaps given as TRBD1 or TRBD2 (5 bases each). The ends were cut back, 8 bases at V and 0 bases at J, with 14 bases in the middle. Germline CDR1 reads MDHEN; CDR2 reads SYDVKM. The CDR3 sequence is 16 residues long. The CDR3 here is CASSWDGGSGANVLTF. For the CDR3, the DNA is TGTGCCAGCTCCTGGGACGGTGGCTCTGGGGCCAACGTCCTGACTTTC.

V usage is TRBV4-1 and J usage is TRBJ2-1; D possibly corresponds to TRBD1 (6 bases). There are 13 residues in the CDR3. The V end lost 6 bases, the J end lost 3 bases, and 9 bases lay between the germline ends. Germline V lookup: CDR1 MGHRA, CDR2 YSYEKL. CDR3 in amino acids: CASRSTGYNEQFF. CDR3 DNA: TGCGCCAGCAGATCGACAGGCTACAATGAGCAGTTCTTC.

This clone came up a few times. V and J are TRBV11-1 and TRBJ2-2, with D perhaps matching TRBD2 (6 bases). V gave up 5 bases and J gave up 6 bases, with 16 bases separating them. Germline V CDR1 and CDR2: SGHAT, FQDESV (reference sequence). The CDR3 contains 15 residues. The CDR3 loop is CASSPGSGSAGELFF. The CDR3 nucleotides are TGTGCCAGCAGCCCCGGGAGTGGATCTGCCGGGGAGCTGTTTTTT. The complete variable domain, with remaining parts taken from reference TRBV11-1 and TRBJ2-2, reads EAEVAQSPRYKITEKSQAVAFWCDPISGHATLYWYRQILGQGPELLVQFQDESVVDDSQLPKDRFSAERLKGVDSTLKIQPAELGDSAMYLCASSPGSGSAGELFFGEGSRLTVL.

The chain couples TRBV7-5 to TRBJ1-4; the table calls TRBD1, which could not be checked here. TRBV7-5 is described as a pseudogene. This CDR3 has 18 amino acids. The CDR3 DNA sequence: TGTGTCAGAAGCCTACCTACTCCGTTTACAGGGACTAATGAAAAACTGTTTTTT. The encoded protein is CVRSLPTPFTGTNEKLFF.